These T cell receptor beta chains were read from a single sample in a study of beta chain features in type 1 diabetes. TCRdb keeps only in-frame clones here, not all; method: immunoSEQ multiplex PCR. The table shows some 640,000 clones, with more than 12% occurring only once. Material for sequencing was naive CD4+ T cells from blood. These receptors were collected from a young man with type 1 diabetes. CDR3s include the opening cysteine and the closing phenylalanine or tryptophan. A D gene is named only where the DNA matches it firmly.

V gene: TRBV27; J gene: TRBJ2-7; D gene: TRBD2; CDR3 protein: CASSLLTGTSVYEQYF
V gene: TRBV5-6; J gene: TRBJ1-2; D gene: TRBD1; CDR3 protein: CASSAGTDGYTF
V gene: TRBV7-6; J gene: TRBJ2-7; D gene: TRBD1; CDR3 protein: CASSTGQGAYEQYF
V gene: TRBV15; J gene: TRBJ2-7; D gene: .; CDR3 protein: CATSRVGIGNEQYF
V gene: TRBV7-6; J gene: TRBJ1-5; D gene: .; CDR3 protein: CASSLAGFNQPQHF
V gene: TRBV9; J gene: TRBJ1-5; D gene: .; CDR3 protein: CASSGHRDDQPQHF
V gene: TRBV6-5; J gene: TRBJ1-2; D gene: .; CDR3 protein: CASSPRRPGAYGYTF
V gene: TRBV4-3; J gene: TRBJ1-4; D gene: .; CDR3 protein: CASSPMGPFELFF
V gene: TRBV29-1; J gene: TRBJ1-1; D gene: .; CDR3 protein: CSVKDRGNTEAFF
V gene: TRBV11-1; J gene: TRBJ2-2; D gene: TRBD1; CDR3 protein: CASSPGDRGTGELFF
V gene: TRBV7-2; J gene: TRBJ2-2; D gene: TRBD1; CDR3 protein: CASSLPGQVGIGELFF
V gene: TRBV30; J gene: TRBJ2-1; D gene: .; CDR3 protein: CAWSGAASREQFF
V gene: TRBV30; J gene: TRBJ2-7; D gene: .; CDR3 protein: CACEYGRYYEQYF
V gene: TRBV29-1; J gene: TRBJ2-5; D gene: TRBD1; CDR3 protein: CSGHGTGETQYF
V gene: TRBV7-9; J gene: TRBJ2-5; D gene: .; CDR3 protein: CASSSPVSWDLVETQYF
V gene: TRBV10-3; J gene: TRBJ2-7; D gene: TRBD2; CDR3 protein: CAISGREGSFVSEQYF
V gene: TRBV5-1; J gene: TRBJ2-7; D gene: .; CDR3 protein: CASSPPRSYEQYF
V gene: TRBV21-1; J gene: TRBJ2-7; D gene: .; CDR3 protein: CASSDPLYEQYF
V gene: TRBV9; J gene: TRBJ2-1; D gene: .; CDR3 protein: CASSASSSSYNEQFF
V gene: TRBV29-1; J gene: TRBJ1-2; D gene: .; CDR3 protein: CSVSSQVNYGYTF
V gene: TRBV14; J gene: TRBJ1-2; D gene: .; CDR3 protein: CASRLDSSYGYTF
V gene: TRBV7-9; J gene: TRBJ2-7; D gene: .; CDR3 protein: CASRRQGGNYEQYF
V gene: TRBV5-4; J gene: TRBJ1-5; D gene: .; CDR3 protein: CASSSEPQHF
V gene: TRBV10-3; J gene: TRBJ2-7; D gene: .; CDR3 protein: CAISAQGALTYEQYF
V gene: TRBV30; J gene: TRBJ2-6; D gene: .; CDR3 protein: CAWSVGSSGANVLTF
V gene: TRBV6-6; J gene: TRBJ2-7; D gene: .; CDR3 protein: CASKGITDAFYEQYF
V gene: TRBV15; J gene: TRBJ2-2; D gene: .; CDR3 protein: CATSRVLADTGELFF
V gene: TRBV5-1; J gene: TRBJ2-7; D gene: TRBD2; CDR3 protein: CASSLELAINEQYF
V gene: TRBV30; J gene: TRBJ2-3; D gene: .; CDR3 protein: CAWSRGRTDTQYF
V gene: TRBV10-3; J gene: TRBJ2-7; D gene: TRBD1; CDR3 protein: CAISGKGTGTYEQYF
V gene: TRBV30; J gene: TRBJ1-6; D gene: .; CDR3 protein: CAWSVSGSSYNSPLHF
V gene: TRBV7-9; J gene: TRBJ2-3; D gene: .; CDR3 protein: CATSRAGIEYF
V gene: TRBV10-3; J gene: TRBJ1-2; D gene: TRBD1; CDR3 protein: CAISRGQGDLYGYTF
V gene: TRBV7-8; J gene: TRBJ1-5; D gene: .; CDR3 protein: CASSFRRGMSNQPQHF
V gene: TRBV18; J gene: TRBJ2-5; D gene: .; CDR3 protein: CASSKRNSETQYF
V gene: TRBV6-5; J gene: TRBJ2-4; D gene: TRBD1; CDR3 protein: CASRTGTGGKNIQYF
V gene: TRBV6-5; J gene: TRBJ2-3; D gene: .; CDR3 protein: CASSYSGGRLGDTQYF
V gene: TRBV7-3; J gene: TRBJ1-1; D gene: .; CDR3 protein: CASMVRMNTEAFF
V gene: TRBV7-3; J gene: TRBJ1-6; D gene: TRBD1; CDR3 protein: CASSSSDRGGGSPLHF
V gene: TRBV10-1; J gene: TRBJ1-3; D gene: .; CDR3 protein: CASSEGVASGNTIYF
V gene: TRBV30; J gene: TRBJ1-5; D gene: TRBD1; CDR3 protein: CAWSATSGTGYKPQHF
V gene: TRBV5-1; J gene: TRBJ2-5; D gene: TRBD1; CDR3 protein: CASSTATGEETQYF
V gene: TRBV6-6; J gene: TRBJ1-1; D gene: .; CDR3 protein: CASSYGRSRANTEAFF
V gene: TRBV7-2; J gene: TRBJ2-5; D gene: TRBD1; CDR3 protein: CASSPDRVRETQYF
V gene: TRBV2; J gene: TRBJ1-4; D gene: .; CDR3 protein: CASRKAANEKLFF
V gene: TRBV15; J gene: TRBJ2-5; D gene: .; CDR3 protein: CATSSQGETQYF
V gene: TRBV7-2; J gene: TRBJ2-1; D gene: TRBD1; CDR3 protein: CASRPDRGHYNEQFF
V gene: TRBV30; J gene: TRBJ2-1; D gene: .; CDR3 protein: CAWSLDSYNEQFF
V gene: TRBV5-6; J gene: TRBJ2-2; D gene: TRBD1; CDR3 protein: CASSSKQGAITGELFF
V gene: TRBV7-9; J gene: TRBJ2-5; D gene: .; CDR3 protein: CASSPSWGREETQYF
V gene: TRBV4-1; J gene: TRBJ2-1; D gene: TRBD2; CDR3 protein: CASSQRQVSGLAGASSYNEQFF
V gene: TRBV27; J gene: TRBJ1-5; D gene: TRBD1; CDR3 protein: CASSFSDRASQPQHF
V gene: TRBV9; J gene: TRBJ2-3; D gene: .; CDR3 protein: CASSPGTMGDTQYF